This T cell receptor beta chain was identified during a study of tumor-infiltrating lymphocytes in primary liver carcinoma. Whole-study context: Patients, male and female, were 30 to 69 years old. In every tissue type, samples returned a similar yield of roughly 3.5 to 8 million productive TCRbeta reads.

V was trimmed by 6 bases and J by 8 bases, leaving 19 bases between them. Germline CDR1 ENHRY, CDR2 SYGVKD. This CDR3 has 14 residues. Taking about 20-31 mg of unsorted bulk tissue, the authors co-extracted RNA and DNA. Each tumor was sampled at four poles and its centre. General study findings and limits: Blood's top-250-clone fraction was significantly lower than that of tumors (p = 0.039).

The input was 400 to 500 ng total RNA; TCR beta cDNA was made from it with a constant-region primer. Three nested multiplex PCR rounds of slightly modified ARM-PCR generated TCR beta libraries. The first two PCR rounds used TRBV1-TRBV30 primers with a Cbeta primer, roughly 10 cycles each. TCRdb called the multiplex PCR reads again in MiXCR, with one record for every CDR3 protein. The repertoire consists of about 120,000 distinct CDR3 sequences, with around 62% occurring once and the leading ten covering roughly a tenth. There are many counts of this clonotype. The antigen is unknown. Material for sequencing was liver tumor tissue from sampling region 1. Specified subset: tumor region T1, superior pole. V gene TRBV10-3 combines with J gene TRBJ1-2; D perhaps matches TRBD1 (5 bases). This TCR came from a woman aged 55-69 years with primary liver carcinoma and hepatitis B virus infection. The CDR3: CAISRDAGRGGYTF. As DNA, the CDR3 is TGTGCCATCAGCCGGGACGCGGGCAGAGGGGGCTACACCTTC.